This is a list of T cell receptor beta chains from one sample in a study of a mutant IDH1 vaccine in newly diagnosed glioma. Which antigens these TCRs recognize remains unknown. Sequenced by immunoSEQ multiplex PCR; TCRdb stores in-frame clones only, minus some. The table has some 130,000 clones, about 82% seen once. The sequencing here drew on PBMCs, taken from a glioma patient whose treatment included an IDH1 peptide vaccine. Receptors were obtained from a man aged 35 to 55 with glioma. Each CDR3 is given without its conserved first and last residue. D genes are given only for firm matches.

v_gene	d_gene	CDR3aa
TRBV5-1	.	ASSLTSPMIYGYT
TRBV7-9	.	ASSFLQGETEAF
TRBV29-1	.	SVGVTNSGNTIY
TRBV5-1	.	ASSPDTGYEQY
TRBV2	.	ASRVVFKETQY
TRBV7-8	TRBD1	ASSLEGAGIYEQY
TRBV9	.	ASSVGGSTGELF
TRBV5-1	.	ASSWGDPGSFGANVLT
TRBV6-1	TRBD2	ASSRLAEPLTEQY
TRBV4-3	.	ASSQDTVGSEQY
TRBV7-8	TRBD1	ASSSLQGALYEQY
TRBV7-7	.	ASSLARAGSSSYEQY
TRBV11-2	TRBD2	ASSSPTSGDYEQY
TRBV4-2	TRBD2	ASRLLLADQETQY
TRBV4-2	TRBD1	ASGQGGTYYEQY
TRBV27	.	ASSFREGQPQH
TRBV7-2	TRBD1	ASSLNRGLYGYT
TRBV28	.	ASSTKLGVTPTRDEQY
TRBV5-1	.	ASSLAPGTADTQY
TRBV19	TRBD2	ASSSGLAGGLNEQF
TRBV4-1	.	ASSQDPGLDYNEQF
TRBV4-2	.	ASSQEVFRVNYGYT
TRBV20-1	.	SAARGEQF
TRBV6-1	.	ASSDASNYEQY
TRBV29-1	TRBD2	SYEGGSTDTQY
TRBV6-5	.	ASKLYYEQY
TRBV4-1	.	ASSGAGFLAKNIQY
TRBV28	.	ASTAAQETQY
TRBV13	TRBD2	ASSLGLADETQY
TRBV4-2	TRBD2	ASSQVVGGGATDTQY
TRBV6-5	.	ASSPGSTIY
TRBV30	.	AWRDSYEQY
TRBV19	.	ASEGRYGTEAF
TRBV9	TRBD2	ASSVGGQETQY
TRBV19	.	ASSISDNEQF
TRBV6-5	.	ASSYSMGPSPLH
TRBV10-3	TRBD1	AISDVTGGYNEQF
TRBV6-5	.	ASSPGHPAETQY
TRBV2	.	ASSDFPGRGAQETQY
TRBV27	.	ASSLLRGTGLQETQY
TRBV11-1	TRBD2	ASSFSLAGGGDTQY
TRBV7-8	TRBD1	ASSLDRDRGPWGAQH
TRBV11-2	.	ASSLVGRLTGELF
TRBV5-4	.	ASSQSETAYSGANVLT
TRBV28	TRBD1	ASSPTGGSGYT